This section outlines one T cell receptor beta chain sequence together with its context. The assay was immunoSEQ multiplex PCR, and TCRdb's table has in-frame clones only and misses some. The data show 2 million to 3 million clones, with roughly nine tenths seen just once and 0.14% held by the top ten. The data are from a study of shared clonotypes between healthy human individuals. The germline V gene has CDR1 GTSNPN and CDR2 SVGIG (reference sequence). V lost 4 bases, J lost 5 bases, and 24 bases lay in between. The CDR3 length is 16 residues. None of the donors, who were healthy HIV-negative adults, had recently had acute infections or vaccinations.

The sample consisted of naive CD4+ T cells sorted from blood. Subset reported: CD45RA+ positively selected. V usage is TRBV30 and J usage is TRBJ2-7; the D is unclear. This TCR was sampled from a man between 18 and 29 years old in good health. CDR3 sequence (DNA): TGTGCCTGGACCCCTGGCTCGTTTGCTAGTACCCACGAGCAGTACTTC. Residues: CAWTPGSFASTHEQYF.